This TCR beta chain appears in the sequencing data of a study of cytomegalovirus exposure and HLA in healthy donors. Study-wide results and limits: A few V segments could not be told apart, such as TRBV6-2 and TRBV6-3, and were left out.

This clone showed up just a few times. Its antigen remains unidentified. Germline and junction disagree at one end, which may indicate a read error. The germline CDR1 and CDR2 sequences are SEHNR and FQNEAQ (reference sequence). This CDR3 has 14 residues. PCR amplification relied on 60 Vbeta primers (plus 13 Jbeta primers). Here immunoSEQ multiplex PCR was the method, and the copy in TCRdb shows in-frame clones only, minus some. The data contain 120,000 or so clones, around 80% of them singletons. This sequence was found in a female donor in good health and CMV-seronegative. The chain recombines TRBV7-9 with TRBJ1-2, with 10 bases matching TRBD1. The sequenced material came from PBMCs. DNA for the CDR3: TGTTCCAGCAGCTCGACAGGGGGCGACTATGGCTACACCTTC. This translates into CSSSSTGGDYGYTF.